The present T cell receptor beta chain was sequenced within a study of blood T cell repertoires in COVID-19. Study-wide background: COVID-19 samples, acute and convalescent, were from the United States, Italy and Spain.

CDR1 is LNHDA, CDR2 SQIVND, per germline (reference sequence). Trimming at V came to 6 bases and at J to 5 bases, leaving 11 bases not matched to a gene. This CDR3 has 16 residues. Across about two dozen US areas, participants ranged in age from about 18 to 90 years. As processed by the authors: Estimation of nucleated cell counts was performed using reference gene primer amplification. This table comes from immunoSEQ multiplex PCR, and its TCRdb copy is limited to in-frame clones, with some not included. Clonal size and the V and J genes are those of that table, whereas D and trimming came from the DNA. The profile covers about 160,000 clones, with about 86% appearing a single time and more than 5.5% taken by the ten largest.

This TCR was recovered from a man aged 45-60 years who had recovered from COVID-19. The specimen was PBMCs or T cells enriched from blood (not recorded which). V usage is TRBV19 and J usage is TRBJ2-2, with 8 positions matching TRBD1. The CDR3 protein is CASSLRQGWNTGELFF. CDR3 DNA sequence: TGTGCCAGTAGCCTTCGACAGGGGTGGAATACCGGGGAGCTGTTTTTT.